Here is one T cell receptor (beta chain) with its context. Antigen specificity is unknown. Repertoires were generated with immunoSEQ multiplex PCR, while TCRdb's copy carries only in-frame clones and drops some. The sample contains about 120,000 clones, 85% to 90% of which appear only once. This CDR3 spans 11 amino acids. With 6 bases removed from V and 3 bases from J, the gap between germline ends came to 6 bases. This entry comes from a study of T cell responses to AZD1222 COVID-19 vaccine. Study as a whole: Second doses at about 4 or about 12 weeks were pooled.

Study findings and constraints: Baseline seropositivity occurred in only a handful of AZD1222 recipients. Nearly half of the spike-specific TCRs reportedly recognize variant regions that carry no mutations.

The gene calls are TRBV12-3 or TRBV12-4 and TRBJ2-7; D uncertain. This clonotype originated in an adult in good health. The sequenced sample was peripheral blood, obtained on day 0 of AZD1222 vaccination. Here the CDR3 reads CASSAYYEQYF. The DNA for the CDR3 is TGTGCCAGCAGCGCATACTACGAGCAGTACTTC.